This is a list of T cell receptor beta chains from one sample in a study of blood T cell repertoires in COVID-19. Produced via immunoSEQ multiplex PCR; TCRdb's table is partial and in-frame only. Counted here are around 450,000 clones, roughly nine tenths occurring once; the ten biggest clones make up almost 2%. Sequenced input: PBMCs or T cells enriched from blood (not recorded which). These receptors were taken from a woman aged 18-29 years with acute COVID-19. Each CDR3 is given with its conserved first and last residue. D genes are given only for firm matches. Clone size, where shown, is once, few, many, or a class for clones that have expanded.

DNA | CDR3 | J | V | size | D
TGCGCCAGCAGCTTGGGACTAGCGGTCCGAGGGGAGCTGTTTTTT | CASSLGLAVRGELFF | TRBJ2-2 | TRBV4-3 | . | TRBD2
TGTGCCAGCAGTACCGATGGGTTTGCAGGGTGGTCACCCCTCCACTTT | CASSTDGFAGWSPLHF | TRBJ1-6 | TRBV28 | . | .
TGTGCCAGCAGCCCCAGCGGGGGGTACGGCAATGAGCAGTTCTTC | CASSPSGGYGNEQFF | TRBJ2-1 | TRBV11-3 | . | TRBD2
TGCGCCAGCGCTTCCGGAGACAGAACTTATGGCTACACCTTC | CASASGDRTYGYTF | TRBJ1-2 | TRBV5-1 | . | .
TGTGCCAGCAGCCTTCGGACAGGGCATGGGGAAAAACTGTTTTTT | CASSLRTGHGEKLFF | TRBJ1-4 | TRBV27 | . | TRBD1
TGTGCCAGCGGACCAGGGTTGGATACTGAAGCTTTCTTT | CASGPGLDTEAFF | TRBJ1-1 | TRBV12-3/TRBV12-4 | once | .
TGCGCCAGCAGCTTCGACAGGGGTGGGACTGAAGCTTTCTTT | CASSFDRGGTEAFF | TRBJ1-1 | TRBV5-1 | . | TRBD1
TGCAGCGTTCTGCGGGAGCCTTACACCGGGGAGCTGTTTTTT | CSVLREPYTGELFF | TRBJ2-2 | TRBV29-1 | . | TRBD2
TGTGCCAGCAGCCACACAACAGGGGACACTGAAGCTTTCTTT | CASSHTTGDTEAFF | TRBJ1-1 | TRBV7-9 | . | TRBD1
TGTGCCATCGTGGACAAAGCATCGAACACTGAAGCTTTCTTT | CAIVDKASNTEAFF | TRBJ1-1 | TRBV10-3 | once | .
TGTGCCAGCAGTTGGACCAGGGATCATGGGGATACGCAGTATTTT | CASSWTRDHGDTQYF | TRBJ2-3 | TRBV27 | . | .
TGTGCCAGCAGCGCCCCGCGATCCGCTGGGGCCAACGTCCTGACTTTC | CASSAPRSAGANVLTF | TRBJ2-6 | TRBV9 | . | .
TGCGCCAGCAGTTTCGGACAGGGCATGAACACTGAAGCTTTCTTT | CASSFGQGMNTEAFF | TRBJ1-1 | TRBV10-1 | . | TRBD1
TGCGCCAGCAGCCAAGACAGAGCGGGGGGGCCTAAAGAGCAGTTCTTC | CASSQDRAGGPKEQFF | TRBJ2-1 | TRBV4-1 | . | TRBD2
TGTGCCAGCAGCCGGCGGACTAGCGGACCCACAGATACGCAGTATTTT | CASSRRTSGPTDTQYF | TRBJ2-3 | TRBV7-2 | . | TRBD2
TGTGCCAGCAGTTCGGGGACCGGGGAGCTGTTTTTT | CASSSGTGELFF | TRBJ2-2 | TRBV3-1/TRBV3-2 | . | .
TGTGCCAGCAGTCGGGGACAGCAAGAGACCCAGTACTTC | CASSRGQQETQYF | TRBJ2-5 | TRBV2 | . | TRBD1
TGTGCCTGGGGTACCCTGGCGGGACAGGGGGCAACGGGGGCTTTCTTT | CAWGTLAGQGATGAFF | TRBJ1-1 | TRBV30 | . | TRBD1
TGTGCCAGCAGCCAGGGAGCGGGCCATTCCAACAATGAGCAGTTCTTC | CASSQGAGHSNNEQFF | TRBJ2-1 | TRBV14 | . | .
TGTGCCAGCAGTGCAGCGGGGGCTCGTCAGCCCCAGCATTTT | CASSAAGARQPQHF | TRBJ1-5 | TRBV27 | . | .
TGTGCCAGCCGGACAGACCTTAATGAAAAACTGTTTTTT | CASRTDLNEKLFF | TRBJ1-4 | TRBV3-1/TRBV3-2 | . | .
TGTGCCAGCAGCGTAGAGGACAGGGTCAATGAAAAACTGTTTTTT | CASSVEDRVNEKLFF | TRBJ1-4 | TRBV9 | . | TRBD1
TGTGCCAGCAGTCAACCCGGGAGACCCCTCCACTTT | CASSQPGRPLHF | TRBJ1-6 | TRBV27 | . | .
TGCGCCAGCAGCCACCCACAGGGGAATCAGCCCCAGCATTTT | CASSHPQGNQPQHF | TRBJ1-5 | TRBV4-1 | . | TRBD1
TGTGCCAGCAGCAGCCTGAAACAGGGGGACCCCTCCGAGCAGTACTTC | CASSSLKQGDPSEQYF | TRBJ2-7 | TRBV21-1 | once | .